Listed below are T cell receptor beta chains from one sample, sequenced in a study of OX40 agonist ivuxolimab in advanced cancers. Generated by immunoSEQ multiplex PCR, the TCRdb table keeps only in-frame clones and is missing some. The table has about 81,000 clones, about 86% seen once. This specimen consisted of CD4+ or CD8+ T cells sorted from blood, obtained in a trial of the OX40 agonist ivuxolimab. These receptors came from an adult with an advanced solid tumor such as melanoma, head and neck, liver or kidney cancer. Each CDR3 is given with its conserved first and last residue. Fields, in order: CDR3 protein, clone size, J gene, V gene. Size tells how often a clone was seen (once, few, many) or the class of an expanded clone, and some rows leave it out.

CASSLVNRGDEQYF | . | TRBJ2-7 | TRBV7-8
CASKDEDEQYF | . | TRBJ2-7 | TRBV2
CASRSGTSGMRQYF | . | TRBJ2-7 | TRBV27
CASSLTTSFATGELFF | once | TRBJ2-2 | TRBV5-1
CASSTGVGRTDTQYF | . | TRBJ2-3 | TRBV7-9
CAPSMKLLGSSDTQYF | . | TRBJ2-3 | TRBV2
CASSYPTGSSGNTIYF | . | TRBJ1-3 | TRBV6-5
CAWSVLGQGVYEQYF | once | TRBJ2-7 | TRBV30
CASSPTSGGAHEQFF | . | TRBJ2-1 | TRBV28
CASSRTTEFQETQYF | . | TRBJ2-5 | TRBV14
CASSEERQGNEQFF | . | TRBJ2-1 | TRBV6-1
CASSDAEQFF | . | TRBJ2-1 | TRBV25-1
CASSPQGTEAFF | . | TRBJ1-1 | TRBV18
CASSKGEGREETQYF | . | TRBJ2-5 | TRBV21-1
CASSLGLAFQETQYF | once | TRBJ2-5 | TRBV4-2
CASRPTGIVKNIQYF | . | TRBJ2-4 | TRBV28
CASSRPPGGYTDTQYF | . | TRBJ2-3 | TRBV28
CASVTGTGVGQPQHF | once | TRBJ1-5 | TRBV19
CASTGTSRESSYNEQFF | . | TRBJ2-1 | TRBV7-8
CASRSDRGPQETQYF | . | TRBJ2-5 | TRBV12-1
CASSFSGSLVMNTEAFF | . | TRBJ1-1 | TRBV11-2
CASSQSRSGANVLTF | . | TRBJ2-6 | TRBV18
CASSLSLIPSTDTQYF | . | TRBJ2-3 | TRBV27
CASSSSLESGYDTGELFF | . | TRBJ2-2 | TRBV9
CASSLLAGTTGELFF | . | TRBJ2-2 | TRBV7-7
CASSERWGEKLFF | once | TRBJ1-4 | TRBV27
CAWTRRDHPTDTQYF | . | TRBJ2-3 | TRBV30